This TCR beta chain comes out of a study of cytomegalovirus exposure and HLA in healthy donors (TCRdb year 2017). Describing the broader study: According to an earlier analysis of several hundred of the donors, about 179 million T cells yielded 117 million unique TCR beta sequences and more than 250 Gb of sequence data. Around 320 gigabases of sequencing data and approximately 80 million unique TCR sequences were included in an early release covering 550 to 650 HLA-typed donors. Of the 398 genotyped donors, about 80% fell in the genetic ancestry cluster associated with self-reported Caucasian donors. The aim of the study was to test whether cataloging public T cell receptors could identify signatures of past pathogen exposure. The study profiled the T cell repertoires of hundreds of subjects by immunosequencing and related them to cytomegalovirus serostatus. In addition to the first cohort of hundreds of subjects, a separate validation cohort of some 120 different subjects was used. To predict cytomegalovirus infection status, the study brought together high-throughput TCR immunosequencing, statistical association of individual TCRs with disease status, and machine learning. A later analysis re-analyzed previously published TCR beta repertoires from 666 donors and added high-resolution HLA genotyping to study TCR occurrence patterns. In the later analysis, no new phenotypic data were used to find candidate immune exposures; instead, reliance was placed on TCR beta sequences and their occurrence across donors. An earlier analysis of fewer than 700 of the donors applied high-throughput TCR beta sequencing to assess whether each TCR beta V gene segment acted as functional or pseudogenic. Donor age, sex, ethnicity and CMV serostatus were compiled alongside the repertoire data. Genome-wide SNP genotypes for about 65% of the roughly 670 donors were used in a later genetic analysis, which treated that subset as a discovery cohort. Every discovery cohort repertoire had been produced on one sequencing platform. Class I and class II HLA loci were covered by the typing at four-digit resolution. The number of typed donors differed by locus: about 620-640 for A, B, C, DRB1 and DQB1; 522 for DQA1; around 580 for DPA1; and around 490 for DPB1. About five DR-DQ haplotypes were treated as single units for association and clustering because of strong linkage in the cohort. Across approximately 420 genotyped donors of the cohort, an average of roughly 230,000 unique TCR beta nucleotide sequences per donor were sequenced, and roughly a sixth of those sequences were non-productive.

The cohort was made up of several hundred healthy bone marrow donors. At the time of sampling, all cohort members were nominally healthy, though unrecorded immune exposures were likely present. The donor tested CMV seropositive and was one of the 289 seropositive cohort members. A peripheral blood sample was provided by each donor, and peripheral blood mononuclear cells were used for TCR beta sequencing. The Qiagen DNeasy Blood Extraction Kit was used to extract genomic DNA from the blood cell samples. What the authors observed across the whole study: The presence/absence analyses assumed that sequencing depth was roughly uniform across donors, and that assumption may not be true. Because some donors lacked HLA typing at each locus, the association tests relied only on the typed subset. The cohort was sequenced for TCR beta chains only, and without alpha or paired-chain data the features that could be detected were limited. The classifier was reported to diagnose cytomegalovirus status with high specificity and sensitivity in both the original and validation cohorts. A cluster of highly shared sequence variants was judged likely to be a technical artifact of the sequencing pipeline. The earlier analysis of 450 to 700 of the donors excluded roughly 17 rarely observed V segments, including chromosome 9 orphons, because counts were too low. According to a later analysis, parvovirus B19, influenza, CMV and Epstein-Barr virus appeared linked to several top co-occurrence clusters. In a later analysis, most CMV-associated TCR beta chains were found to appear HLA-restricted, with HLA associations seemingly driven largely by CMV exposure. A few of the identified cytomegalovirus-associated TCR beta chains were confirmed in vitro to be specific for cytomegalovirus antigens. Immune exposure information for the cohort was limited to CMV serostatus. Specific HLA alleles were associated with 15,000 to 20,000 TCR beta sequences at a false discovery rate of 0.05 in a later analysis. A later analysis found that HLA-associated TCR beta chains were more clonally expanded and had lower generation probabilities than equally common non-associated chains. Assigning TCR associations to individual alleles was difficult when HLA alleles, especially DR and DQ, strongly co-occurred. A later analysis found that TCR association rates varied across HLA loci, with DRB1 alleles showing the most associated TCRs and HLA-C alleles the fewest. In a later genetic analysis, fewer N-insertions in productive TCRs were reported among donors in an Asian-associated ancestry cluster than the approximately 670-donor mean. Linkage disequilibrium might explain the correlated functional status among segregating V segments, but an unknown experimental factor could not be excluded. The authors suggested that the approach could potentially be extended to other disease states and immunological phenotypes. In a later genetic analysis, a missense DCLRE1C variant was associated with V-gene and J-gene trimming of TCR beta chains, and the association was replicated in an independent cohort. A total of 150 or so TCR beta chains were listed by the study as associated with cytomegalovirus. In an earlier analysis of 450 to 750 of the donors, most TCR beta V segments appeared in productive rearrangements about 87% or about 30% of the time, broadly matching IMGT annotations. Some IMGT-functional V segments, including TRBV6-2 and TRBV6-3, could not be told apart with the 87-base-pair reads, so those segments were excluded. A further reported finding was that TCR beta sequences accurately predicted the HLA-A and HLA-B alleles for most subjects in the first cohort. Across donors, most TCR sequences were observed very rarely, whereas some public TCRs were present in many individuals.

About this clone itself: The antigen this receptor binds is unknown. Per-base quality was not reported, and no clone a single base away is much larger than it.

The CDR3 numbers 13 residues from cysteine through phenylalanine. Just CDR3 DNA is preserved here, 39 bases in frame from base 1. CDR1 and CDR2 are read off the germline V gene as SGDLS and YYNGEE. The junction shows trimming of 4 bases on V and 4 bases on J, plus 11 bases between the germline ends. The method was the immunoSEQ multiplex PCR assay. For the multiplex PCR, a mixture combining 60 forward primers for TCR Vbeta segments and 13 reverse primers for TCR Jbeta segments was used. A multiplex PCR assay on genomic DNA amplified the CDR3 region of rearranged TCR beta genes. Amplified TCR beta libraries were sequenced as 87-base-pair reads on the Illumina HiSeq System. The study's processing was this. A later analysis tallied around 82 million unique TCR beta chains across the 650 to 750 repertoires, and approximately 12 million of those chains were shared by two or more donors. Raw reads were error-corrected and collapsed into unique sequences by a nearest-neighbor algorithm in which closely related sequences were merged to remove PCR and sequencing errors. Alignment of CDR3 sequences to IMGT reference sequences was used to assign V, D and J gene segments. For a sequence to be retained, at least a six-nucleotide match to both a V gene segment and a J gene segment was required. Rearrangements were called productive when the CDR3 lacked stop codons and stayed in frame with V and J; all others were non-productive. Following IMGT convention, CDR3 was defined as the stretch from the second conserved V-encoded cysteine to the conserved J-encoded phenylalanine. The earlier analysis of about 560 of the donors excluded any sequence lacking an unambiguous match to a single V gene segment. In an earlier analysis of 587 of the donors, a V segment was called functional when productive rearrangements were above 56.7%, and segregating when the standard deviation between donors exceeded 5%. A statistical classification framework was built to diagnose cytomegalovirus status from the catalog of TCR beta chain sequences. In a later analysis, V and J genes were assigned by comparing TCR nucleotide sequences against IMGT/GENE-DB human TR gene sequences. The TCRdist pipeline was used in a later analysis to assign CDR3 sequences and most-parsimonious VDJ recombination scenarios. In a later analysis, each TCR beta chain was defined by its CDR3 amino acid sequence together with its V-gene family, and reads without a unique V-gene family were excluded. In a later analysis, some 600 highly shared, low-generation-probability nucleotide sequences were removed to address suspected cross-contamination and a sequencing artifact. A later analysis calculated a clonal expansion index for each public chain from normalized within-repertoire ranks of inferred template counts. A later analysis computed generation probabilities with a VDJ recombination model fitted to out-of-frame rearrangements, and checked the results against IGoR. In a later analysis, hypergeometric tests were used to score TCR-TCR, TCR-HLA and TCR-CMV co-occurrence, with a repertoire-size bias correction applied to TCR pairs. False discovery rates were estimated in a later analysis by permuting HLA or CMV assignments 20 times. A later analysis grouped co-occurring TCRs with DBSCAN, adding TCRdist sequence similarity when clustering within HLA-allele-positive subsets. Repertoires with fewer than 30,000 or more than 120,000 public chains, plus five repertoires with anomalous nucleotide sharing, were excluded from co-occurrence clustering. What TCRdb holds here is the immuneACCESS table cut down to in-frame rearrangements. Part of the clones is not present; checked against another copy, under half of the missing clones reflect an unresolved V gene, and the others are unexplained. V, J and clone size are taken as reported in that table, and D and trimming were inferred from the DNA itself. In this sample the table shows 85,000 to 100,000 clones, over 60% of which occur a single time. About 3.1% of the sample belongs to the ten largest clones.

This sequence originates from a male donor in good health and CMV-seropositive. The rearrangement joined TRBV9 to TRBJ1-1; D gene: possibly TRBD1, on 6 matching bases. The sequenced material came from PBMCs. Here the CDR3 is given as CASSMQGSTEAFF. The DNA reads TGTGCCAGCAGCATGCAGGGGAGCACTGAAGCTTTCTTT.